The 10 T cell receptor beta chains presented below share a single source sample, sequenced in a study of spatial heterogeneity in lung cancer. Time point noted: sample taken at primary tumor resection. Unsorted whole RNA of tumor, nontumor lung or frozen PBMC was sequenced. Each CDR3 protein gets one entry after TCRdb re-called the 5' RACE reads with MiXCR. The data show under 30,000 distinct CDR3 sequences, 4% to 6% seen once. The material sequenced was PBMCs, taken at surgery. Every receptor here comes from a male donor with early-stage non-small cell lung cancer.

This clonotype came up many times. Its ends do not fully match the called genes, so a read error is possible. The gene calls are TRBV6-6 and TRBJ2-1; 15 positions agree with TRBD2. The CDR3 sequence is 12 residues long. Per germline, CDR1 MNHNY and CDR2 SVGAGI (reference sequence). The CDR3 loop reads CASSYGLAGGLF. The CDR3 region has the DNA TGTGCCAGCAGTTACGGACTAGCGGGAGGGCTCTTC.

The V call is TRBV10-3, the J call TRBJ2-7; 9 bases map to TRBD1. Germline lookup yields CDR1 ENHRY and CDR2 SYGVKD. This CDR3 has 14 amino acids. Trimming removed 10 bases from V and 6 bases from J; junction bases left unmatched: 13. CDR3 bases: TGTGCCAGTTCGCCGGGACAGGGTCGGCGCGAGCAGTACTTC. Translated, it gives CASSPGQGRREQYF.

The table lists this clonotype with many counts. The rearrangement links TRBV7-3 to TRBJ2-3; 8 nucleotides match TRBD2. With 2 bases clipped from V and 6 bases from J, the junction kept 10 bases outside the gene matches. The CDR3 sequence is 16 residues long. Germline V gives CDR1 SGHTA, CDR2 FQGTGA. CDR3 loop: CASSLERTSRGDTQYF. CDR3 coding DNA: TGTGCCAGCAGCTTAGAGAGGACTAGCCGGGGGGATACGCAGTATTTT.

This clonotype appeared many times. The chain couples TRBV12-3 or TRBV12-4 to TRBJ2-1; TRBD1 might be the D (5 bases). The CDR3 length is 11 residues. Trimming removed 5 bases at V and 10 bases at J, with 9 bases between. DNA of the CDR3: TGTGCCAGCAGTCGTAGGGGAGAGCAGTTCTTC. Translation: CASSRRGEQFF.

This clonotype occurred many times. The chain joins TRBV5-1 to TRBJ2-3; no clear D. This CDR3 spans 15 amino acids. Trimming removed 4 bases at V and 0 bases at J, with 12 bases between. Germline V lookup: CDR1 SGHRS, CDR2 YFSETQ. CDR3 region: CASSPLGISTDTQYF. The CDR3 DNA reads TGCGCCAGCAGCCCCCTAGGCATTAGCACAGATACGCAGTATTTT.

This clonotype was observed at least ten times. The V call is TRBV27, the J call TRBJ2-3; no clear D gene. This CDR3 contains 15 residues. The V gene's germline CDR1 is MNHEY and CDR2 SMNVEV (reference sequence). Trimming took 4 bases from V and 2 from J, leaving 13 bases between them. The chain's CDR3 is CASSSQTRNTDTQYF. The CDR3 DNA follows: TGTGCCAGCAGTTCCCAGACCAGGAACACAGATACGCAGTATTTT.

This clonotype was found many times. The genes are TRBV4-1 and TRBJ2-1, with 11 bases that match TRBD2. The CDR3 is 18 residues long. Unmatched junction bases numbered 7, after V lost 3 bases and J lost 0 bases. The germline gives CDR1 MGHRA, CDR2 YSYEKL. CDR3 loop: CASSQTSGAASSYNEQFF. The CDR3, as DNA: TGCGCCAGCAGCCAGACTAGCGGGGCCGCCAGCTCCTACAATGAGCAGTTCTTC.

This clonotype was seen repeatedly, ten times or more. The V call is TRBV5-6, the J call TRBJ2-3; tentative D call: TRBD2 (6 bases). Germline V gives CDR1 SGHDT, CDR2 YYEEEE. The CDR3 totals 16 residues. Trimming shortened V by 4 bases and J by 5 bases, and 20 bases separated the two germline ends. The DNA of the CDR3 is TGTGCCAGCAGCCTCCTAGCGAAGGAGTTCATAGATACGCAGTATTTT. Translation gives CASSLLAKEFIDTQYF. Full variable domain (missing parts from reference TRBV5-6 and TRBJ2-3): DAGVTQSPTHLIKTRGQQVTLRCSPKSGHDTVSWYQQALGQGPQFIFQYYEEEERQRGNFPDRFSGHQFPNYSSELNVNALLLGDSALYLCASSLLAKEFIDTQYFGPGTRLTVL.

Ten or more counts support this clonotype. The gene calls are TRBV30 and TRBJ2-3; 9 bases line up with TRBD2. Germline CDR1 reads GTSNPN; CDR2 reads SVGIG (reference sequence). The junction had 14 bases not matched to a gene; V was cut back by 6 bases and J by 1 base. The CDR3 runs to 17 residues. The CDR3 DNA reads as TGTGCCTGCTCCCCCAGTGGGCTAGCGGGGCGCACAGATACGCAGTATTTT. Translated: CACSPSGLAGRTDTQYF.

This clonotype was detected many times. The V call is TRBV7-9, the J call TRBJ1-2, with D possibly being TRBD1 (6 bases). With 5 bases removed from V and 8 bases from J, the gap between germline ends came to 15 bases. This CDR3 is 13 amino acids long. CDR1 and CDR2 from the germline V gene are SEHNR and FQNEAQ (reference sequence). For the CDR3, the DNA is TGTGCCAGCAGCCCCTCAGGGGTAGGGGGCTACACCTTC. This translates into CASSPSGVGGYTF.